This entry is about one TCR beta chain. This receptor's antigen is unknown. No base quality values were provided; no much bigger clone lies one nucleotide off. CDR1 is given as MNHEY and CDR2 as SVGAGI, both from the germline V gene. From the cysteine up to the phenylalanine, the CDR3 has a length of 15 residues. The entry retains the CDR3 DNA only, 45 bases that are in frame from base 1. At the junction V is shortened by 6 bases and J by 0 bases, with 13 bases in between. These data originate in a study of blood T cell repertoires in COVID-19 (dated by TCRdb to the early 2020s). Looking at the study overall: Collaborator samples came from the United States, Italy and Spain and covered acute and convalescent phases of COVID-19. The samples were drawn from the first 160 participants of the ongoing ImmuneRACE study and from 1,254 subjects provided by 6 global collaborators. Where available, HLA class I and class II types were taken from metadata supplied by the sample provider and were not determined by assay-based typing. The material from the prospective study consisted of cDNA or gDNA derived from T cells, B-cell-depleted T cells, or PBMCs. The dataset comprised deeply sampled blood TCRbeta repertoires from subjects exposed to, actively infected with, or recovered from COVID-19. Sample metadata almost always included a de-identified subject ID, COVID-19 status, age in years and sex. The repertoires were released in a freely available public database meant as a resource for research on the immune response to SARS-CoV-2. Study-level results and caveats: The amount of clinical and demographic metadata varied by source and participant and was provided uncurated.

One collaborating source in Seattle enrolled patients during active infection and followed them longitudinally through the course of disease. Collaborating institutions collected whole blood in K2EDTA tubes following their own protocols. Collaborator samples were shipped for TCRbeta analysis as frozen whole blood, isolated PBMCs, or DNA extracted from either sample type. TCRbeta CDR3 regions were amplified from genomic DNA by means of the immunoSEQ Assay, a bias-controlled multiplex PCR. The authors processed their data as follows. Within the assay, amplification of reference gene primers was used to estimate how many nucleated cells each sample contained. To quantify the absolute abundance of each unique TCRbeta CDR3 rearrangement, sequence reads were collapsed and filtered. For each sample, productive Simpson clonality was calculated as the square root of Simpson's diversity index over productive rearrangements. TCRdb provides this immuneACCESS table in a form limited to in-frame rearrangements. Some clones are lacking; in checked studies, under half of them reflect an unresolved V gene, and why the rest are absent is not known. V and J calls plus clone size are reproduced from that table; the DNA served to infer D and trimming. This sample is represented by 440,000 or so clones; approximately 90% of them were singletons. 1.5% to 1.8% of the sample belongs to the ten largest clones.

This TCR was recovered from a woman between 35 and 50 years old with COVID-19, enrolled during active disease. The V and J genes are TRBV6-5 and TRBJ2-3; TRBD1 is perhaps the D gene, given 5 matching bases. Sequencing input: peripheral blood. The CDR3 here reads CASSLQVSSTDTQYF. The sequenced DNA is TGTGCCAGCAGCTTACAGGTATCAAGCACAGATACGCAGTATTTT.